This TCR beta chain was obtained from a study of cytomegalovirus exposure and HLA in healthy donors. The length of the CDR3 is 18 residues. Trimming took 1 base from V and 0 from J, leaving 13 bases between them. Germline CDR1 is SNHLY and CDR2 is FYNNEI. The PCR contained 60 Vbeta and 13 Jbeta primers. Data came from immunoSEQ multiplex PCR; TCRdb stores just in-frame clones and leaves some out. The sample has 130,000 or so clones, over 75% seen once. Study-level results: There were several of the most significant clusters that appeared linked to common viral pathogens in a later analysis.

Turning to this clone: The antigen is undetermined.

The origin of this receptor is a man in his thirties or forties in good health and CMV-seronegative. Sequencing input: PBMCs. V is TRBV2 and J is TRBJ2-6, with a weak D call TRBD2 (6 bases). CDR3 region: CASSEGEVSRSGANVLTF. The CDR3 bases are TGTGCCAGCAGTGAAGGGGAGGTCTCCCGCTCTGGGGCCAACGTCCTGACTTTC.